This TCR beta chain emerged from a study of PD-1 blockade in classical Hodgkin lymphoma. TCRdb's table, derived via immunoSEQ multiplex PCR, lists solely in-frame clones and lacks some. The sample contains around 43,000 clones, more than 75% of which appear only once. From germline, CDR1 is SNHLY and CDR2 FYNNEI. The CDR3 consists of 16 residues. The V and J ends lost 3 bases and 0 bases respectively, with 14 bases between them. The time point: newly diagnosed, previously untreated cHL patient sample. The material sequenced was peripheral blood mononuclear cells (PBMCs). V gene TRBV2 combines with J gene TRBJ1-2; D gene uncertain. This receptor was identified in a human donor with classical Hodgkin lymphoma. CDR3: CASSDVGSMANYGYTF. The CDR3 coding sequence is TGTGCCAGCAGTGATGTGGGTTCCATGGCTAACTATGGCTACACCTTC.